This is a list of T cell receptor beta chains from one sample in a study of blood T cell repertoires in COVID-19. The assay was immunoSEQ multiplex PCR, and TCRdb's table has in-frame clones only and misses some. The sample has roughly 250,000 clones; 65% to 90% are singletons. Sequences were obtained from peripheral blood. These receptor sequences come from a woman aged 80 or over with active or convalescent COVID-19. CDR3s include the opening cysteine and the closing phenylalanine or tryptophan. The D gene is left open where the match is weak. Size tells how often a clone was seen (once, few, many) or the class of an expanded clone, and some rows leave it out.

>TRBV18|14|.|TRBJ1-5|.
TGTGCCAGCTCACACCGGACAGACAATCAGCCCCAGCATTTT
CASSHRTDNQPQHF
>TRBV5-1|15|TRBD2|TRBJ2-5|.
TGCGCCAGCAGCCCGGGACTAGCGGGCCAAGAGACCCAGTACTTC
CASSPGLAGQETQYF
>TRBV9|16|TRBD2|TRBJ2-3|.
TGTGCCAGCAGCGTAGGGGGCGGGAGGGGCACAGATACGCAGTATTTT
CASSVGGGRGTDTQYF
>TRBV6-4|12|TRBD2|TRBJ2-3|.
TGTGCCAGCAGTGACGGACTAGCTACGCAGTATTTT
CASSDGLATQYF
>TRBV2|15|TRBD1|TRBJ2-5|few
TGTGCCAGCAGCGCTCAGGGGGCCCGGCAAGAGACCCAGTACTTC
CASSAQGARQETQYF
>TRBV6-4|15|.|TRBJ2-1|.
TGTGCCAGCAGTTTCACAGTAAGTCAGTACAATGAGCAGTTCTTC
CASSFTVSQYNEQFF
>TRBV7-8|17|TRBD1|TRBJ2-1|.
TGTGCCAGCAGCCGAGGCACCGGGACAGGGGCCTACAATGAGCAGTTCTTC
CASSRGTGTGAYNEQFF
>TRBV6-1|14|.|TRBJ1-3|once
TGTGCCAGCAGTGAAGTTGGGTCGCGGAACACCATATATTTT
CASSEVGSRNTIYF
>TRBV2|15|.|TRBJ1-2|.
TGTGCCAGCAGTGCTACGTACGGGTCGAACTATGGCTACACCTTC
CASSATYGSNYGYTF
>TRBV5-4|17|TRBD2|TRBJ2-5|.
TGTGCCAGCAGCCCCGGCTGGACTAGCGGGAGTAGCGAGACCCAGTACTTC
CASSPGWTSGSSETQYF
>TRBV5-1|19|.|TRBJ2-6|.
TGCGCCAGCAGCTTCGCCCTTACAGGGTTTGGATCTGGGGCCAACGTCCTGACTTTC
CASSFALTGFGSGANVLTF
>TRBV5-1|16|TRBD2|TRBJ2-2|few
TGCGCCAGCAGCTCGAGCGGGACTACCAGCACCGGGGAGCTGTTTTTT
CASSSSGTTSTGELFF
>TRBV18|16|.|TRBJ2-2|.
TGTGCCAGCTCACCGGTCAGGGGTGAGGTCACCGGGGAGCTGTTTTTT
CASSPVRGEVTGELFF
>TRBV29-1|14|TRBD1|TRBJ1-2|.
TGCAGCGTTGTGACAGGGTTGAGCGATAATGGCTACACCTTC
CSVVTGLSDNGYTF
>TRBV20-1|11|.|TRBJ2-7|few
TGCAGTGCTCCCCGTAGTAACGAGCAGTACTTC
CSAPRSNEQYF
>TRBV30|15|.|TRBJ1-3|.
TGTGCCTGGAGTGTTTCAGGGCACTCTGGAAACACCATATATTTT
CAWSVSGHSGNTIYF
>TRBV28|12|.|TRBJ2-1|.
TGTGCCAGCAGTTTGCCCGGTTTTGAGCAGTTCTTC
CASSLPGFEQFF
>TRBV7-8|14|.|TRBJ1-2|.
TGTGCCAGCAGCTTATCGGTGCCTTCGGGGGGCTACACCTTC
CASSLSVPSGGYTF
>TRBV19|16|TRBD1|TRBJ1-5|once
TGTGCCAGTAGTATAAGGGTCGGGACAGAATATCAGCCCCAGCATTTT
CASSIRVGTEYQPQHF
>TRBV19|15|TRBD1|TRBJ1-6|once
TGTGCCAGTAGTGCCGACAGGGGAGGCGACTCACCCCTCCACTTT
CASSADRGGDSPLHF